This T cell receptor (beta chain) originates from a study of breast tumors, draining lymph nodes, adjacent tissues. The study's findings and limits: Tumor TCR diversity was below lymph nodes but above nontumor tissue. That most tumor T cells come from lymph nodes remained unproven.

Axillary draining lymph nodes of breast cancer patients supplied the node samples. With respect to this clonotype: The antigen remains undetermined.

V shed 4 bases, J shed 4 bases, and the junction held 10 bases outside the gene matches. Germline V lookup: CDR1 KGHDR, CDR2 SFDVKD. There are 18 residues in the CDR3. TCRdb fed the multiplex PCR reads into MiXCR, producing one record per CDR3 protein. The table shows around 190,000 distinct CDR3 sequences, with about 33% occurring only once. V usage is TRBV24-1 and J usage is TRBJ2-1, with TRBD2 identical over 12 bases. This TCR came from a female donor with breast cancer. Some clones in this sample may be carry-over from other donors' samples. Sequenced input: axillary lymph node tissue. The CDR3 region has the DNA TGTGCCACCAGTGACCCTCTAGCGGGGGGGCCCTCGTACAATGAGCAGTTCTTC. Protein sequence: CATSDPLAGGPSYNEQFF.